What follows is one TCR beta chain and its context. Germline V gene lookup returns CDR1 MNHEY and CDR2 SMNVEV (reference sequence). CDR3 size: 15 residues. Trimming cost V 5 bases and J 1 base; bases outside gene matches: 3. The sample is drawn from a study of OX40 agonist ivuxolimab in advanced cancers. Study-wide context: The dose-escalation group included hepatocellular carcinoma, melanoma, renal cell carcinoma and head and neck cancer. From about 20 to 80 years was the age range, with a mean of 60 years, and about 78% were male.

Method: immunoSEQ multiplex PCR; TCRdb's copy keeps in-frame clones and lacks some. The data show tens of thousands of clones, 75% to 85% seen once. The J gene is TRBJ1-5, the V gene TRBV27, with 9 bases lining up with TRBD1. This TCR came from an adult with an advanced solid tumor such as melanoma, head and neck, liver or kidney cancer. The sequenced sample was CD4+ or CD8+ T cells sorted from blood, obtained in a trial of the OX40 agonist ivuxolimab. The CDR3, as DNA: TGTGCCAGCAGTAACAGGGGGCTCAGCAATCAGCCCCAGCATTTT. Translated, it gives CASSNRGLSNQPQHF.